These 26 T cell receptor beta chains came from one sample sequenced in a study of blood T cells in healthy people across ages. The use of a sample-barcoded 5' primer and a J-beta primer mix characterized a second PCR of about 6 to 11 cycles. MiXCR was run by TCRdb on the 5' RACE reads, yielding one entry per CDR3 protein. This sample has 1,800,000 or so distinct CDR3 sequences, with roughly 43% found just once. What was sequenced was blood. Receptor source: a human donor in good health.

Here the CDR3 DNA reads TGCAGTGCTAGAGACCCACAGGAATCCACCTACGAGCAGTACTTC. The encoded protein is CSARDPQESTYEQYF. The chain couples TRBV20-1 to TRBJ2-7, with D perhaps TRBD1 (5 bases). The V gene lost 0 bases and the J gene lost 2 bases, with 14 bases spanning the gap. The CDR3 runs 15 residues. The germline V gene has CDR1 DFQATT and CDR2 SNEGSKA (reference sequence).

This clonotype was counted a few times. This chain links TRBV7-2 with TRBJ2-1, with no clear D. Trimming stripped 1 base from V and 6 bases from J, with 16 bases between. The CDR3 spans 16 residues. Germline V lookup: CDR1 SGHTA, CDR2 FQGNSA. CDR3 protein: CASSLVALRGSNEQFF. In DNA form, the CDR3 reads TGTGCCAGCAGCTTAGTAGCCCTGCGAGGTTCCAATGAGCAGTTCTTC.

This clonotype has a handful of counts. The genes are TRBV6-5 and TRBJ2-1; a weak D match, TRBD1 (7 bases). CDR3 length: 15 residues. Per germline, CDR1 MNHEY and CDR2 SVGAGI. V lost 2 bases and J 7 bases, leaving 15 bases between the germline ends. The CDR3 region has the DNA TGTGCCAGCAGTTACCACAGGGGCGGGAAAAATGAGCAGTTCTTC. Protein: CASSYHRGGKNEQFF.

To note about this clonotype: A much larger clone lies a single base off, so this may be a read error. The chain couples TRBV7-9 to TRBJ2-6, with 7 bases fitting TRBD1. The CDR3 is made up of 20 amino acids. The germline V gene encodes CDR1 SEHNR and CDR2 FQNEAQ (reference sequence). For the CDR3, the DNA is TGTGTCAGCAGCTTATCTTGGATTAGACAGGGCAACTCTGGGGCCAACGTCCTGACTTTC. This encodes CVSSLSWIRQGNSGANVLTF.

CDR3 residues: CASSQTTGSGNQPQHF. The DNA of the CDR3 is TGTGCCAGCAGCCAGACGACAGGGTCTGGGAATCAGCCCCAGCATTTT. V is TRBV4-2 and J is TRBJ1-5; 7 nucleotides match TRBD1. J gave up 4 bases and V 3 bases, and 9 bases lay outside the gene matches. Germline V gene sequence: CDR1 LGHNA, CDR2 YNFKEQ. The CDR3 is 16 amino acids.

This clonotype was counted only a few times. This chain uses TRBV29-1 with TRBJ2-3; 9 bases are a match to TRBD1. This CDR3 is built from 12 residues. Unmatched junction bases numbered 7, after V lost 7 bases and J lost 8 bases. Germline CDR1 reads SQVTM; CDR2 reads ANQGSEA. This chain's CDR3 is CSAGTGWSTQYF. The CDR3, as DNA: TGCAGCGCCGGGACAGGGTGGAGTACGCAGTATTTT.

The chain combines TRBV3-1 with TRBJ2-5, with TRBD2 identical over 10 bases. The CDR3 is 16 residues long. Germline CDR1 and CDR2: LGHDT and YNNKEL (reference sequence). V was clipped by 2 bases and J by 4 bases; unmatched bases: 7. This chain's CDR3 is CASSQLSAGGRETQYF. In DNA form, the CDR3 reads TGTGCCAGCAGCCAACTATCAGCGGGGGGGCGAGAGACCCAGTACTTC.

This clonotype was observed a few times. The chain employs TRBV7-6 and TRBJ2-3; 8 bases are shared with TRBD2. After removal of 5 bases from V and 6 bases from J, the junction contained 10 bases not matched to a gene. This CDR3 comprises 15 residues. Germline V gene sequence: CDR1 SGHVS, CDR2 FNYEAQ. The CDR3 region is CASSPTSGLADTQYF. CDR3 coding DNA: TGTGCCAGCAGCCCCACTAGCGGCCTCGCGGATACGCAGTATTTT.

The chain combines TRBV9 with TRBJ2-7, with a weak D call TRBD1 (6 bases). The CDR3 consists of 14 residues. Germline CDR1 is SGDLS and CDR2 is YYNGEE. The V and J ends lost 3 bases and 1 base respectively, with 11 bases between them. In DNA, the CDR3 is TGTGCCAGCAGCGCGTACAGGGAGTCCTACGAGCAGTACTTC. Protein: CASSAYRESYEQYF.

This clonotype was found a few times. The chain combines TRBV12-3 or TRBV12-4 with TRBJ1-1, with D possibly matching TRBD1 (5 bases). The germline V and J ends were trimmed by 2 bases and 0 bases, with 13 bases remaining between them. The CDR3 contains 16 residues. In DNA form, the CDR3 reads TGTGCCAGCAGTTTATACGGGGGGGGTATGAACACTGAAGCTTTCTTT. It yields the protein CASSLYGGGMNTEAFF.

The chain employs TRBV4-2 and TRBJ2-3; 12 nucleotides line up with TRBD2. V gave up 0 bases and J gave up 0 bases; unmatched junction bases: 7. Germline lookup yields CDR1 LGHNA and CDR2 YNFKEQ. CDR3 length: 19 residues. The CDR3 spells CASSQDGTSGLASTDTQYF. CDR3 DNA: TGTGCCAGCAGCCAAGATGGGACTAGCGGGCTCGCTAGCACAGATACGCAGTATTTT.

Written as DNA, the CDR3 is TGTGCCAGCACGGGGCAGGGGGGCAATCAGCCCCAGCATTTT. It encodes CASTGQGGNQPQHF. The chain combines TRBV12-3 or TRBV12-4 with TRBJ1-5, with TRBD1 identical over 7 bases. Trimming at V came to 7 bases and at J to 2 bases, leaving 5 bases not matched to a gene. This CDR3 has 14 residues.

A few counts support this clonotype. The genes are TRBV4-1 and TRBJ1-2, with a tentative D call TRBD1 (5 bases). The ends were cut back, 2 bases at V and 4 bases at J, with 17 bases in the middle. This CDR3 region has 16 residues. Germline V gene sequence: CDR1 MGHRA, CDR2 YSYEKL. CDR3 in amino acids: CASSQRTRGRSYGYTF. The CDR3 DNA reads as TGCGCCAGCAGCCAAAGAACACGGGGCAGATCCTATGGCTACACCTTC.

The rearrangement joins TRBV10-3 to TRBJ1-2; TRBD1 matches at 10 bases. CDR3 length equals 15 residues. J gave up 1 base and V 8 bases, and 7 bases lay outside the gene matches. CDR1 is ENHRY and CDR2 is SYGVKD in the germline V gene. CDR3 region: CAIHFDRGLNYGYTF. CDR3 DNA sequence: TGTGCCATCCATTTTGACAGGGGGCTTAACTATGGCTACACCTTC.

The V and J genes are TRBV19 and TRBJ1-6; TRBD1 agrees at 7 bases. The CDR3 is 14 residues long. CDR1 LNHDA and CDR2 SQIVND come from the germline V gene (reference sequence). After removal of 6 bases from V and 7 bases from J, the junction contained 6 bases not matched to a gene. This CDR3 is CASRAQGPNSPLHF. In DNA, the CDR3 is TGTGCCAGTAGGGCACAGGGGCCCAATTCACCCCTCCACTTT.

On this clonotype: A much larger clone lies one base from this, so it may be a read error. V is TRBV20-1 and J is TRBJ2-3; D gene ambiguous. CDR1 is DFQATT, CDR2 SNEGSKA, per germline (reference sequence). The CDR3 runs to 12 residues. The chain's CDR3 is CSAREFTDSQYF. CDR3 bases: TGCAGTGCTAGAGAATTTACAGATTCGCAGTATTTT.

This clonotype has a handful of counts. The chain combines TRBV7-3 with TRBJ1-2, with D possibly matching TRBD1 (5 bases). V lost 4 bases and J 6 bases, leaving 18 bases between the germline ends. The CDR3 contains 15 residues. The germline V gene encodes CDR1 SGHTA and CDR2 FQGTGA. CDR3 in DNA: TGTGCCAGCAGCTCCAGCCCCCAGGGCCTAGATGGCTACACCTTC. Its protein is CASSSSPQGLDGYTF.

The chain combines TRBV6-1 with TRBJ2-7, with D perhaps being TRBD1 or TRBD2 (5 bases each). The CDR3 has 13 residues. Trimming removed 6 bases at V and 10 bases at J, with 19 bases between. The V gene's germline CDR1 is MNHNS and CDR2 SASEGT. The CDR3 nucleotides read TGTGCCAGCAGCGGGGAGAGGGACCTCAGCCAGTACTTC. It encodes CASSGERDLSQYF.

The chain combines TRBV12-3 or TRBV12-4 with TRBJ2-3; maybe TRBD1 (5 bases). V was trimmed by 3 bases and J by 4 bases, leaving 14 bases between them. The length of the CDR3 is 15 residues. Written as DNA, the CDR3 is TGTGCCAGCAGTTTTTCGGCAGGGAAGGCAGATACGCAGTATTTT. Translated: CASSFSAGKADTQYF.

The chain recombines TRBV7-9 with TRBJ2-7; no clear D. The CDR3 extends over 13 amino acids. Germline V gene sequence: CDR1 SEHNR, CDR2 FQNEAQ (reference sequence). V was cut by 5 bases and J by 5 bases, with 13 bases left in between. In nucleotides, the CDR3 is TGTGCCAGCAGCATAATCGGACCGAACGAGCAGTACTTC. Protein product: CASSIIGPNEQYF.

The V gene is TRBV28, the J gene TRBJ1-2; 9 positions match TRBD1. The CDR3 is 13 amino acids. CDR1 MDHEN and CDR2 SYDVKM come from the germline V gene. Trimming at V came to 6 bases and at J to 6 bases, leaving 5 bases not matched to a gene. CDR3 nucleotide sequence: TGTGCCAGCAGACGGACAGGGGTACATGGCTACACCTTC. Its translation is CASRRTGVHGYTF.

This clonotype came up once. Its ends do not fully match the called genes, so a read error is possible. The gene calls are TRBV25-1 and TRBJ2-3; TRBD1 matches 9 bases. This CDR3 is built from 15 residues. Per the germline V gene, CDR1 is MGHDK and CDR2 is SYGVNS. The CDR3 nucleotides read TGTGTCAGCAGTGAGGGACAGGGCGGCACAGATACGCAGTATTTT. Protein: CVSSEGQGGTDTQYF.

The gene calls are TRBV11-2 and TRBJ2-3; D tentatively fits TRBD1 or TRBD2 (5 bases each). This CDR3 region has 15 residues. Germline CDR1 SGHAT, CDR2 FQNNGV. The germline V and J ends were trimmed by 5 bases and 2 bases, with 14 bases remaining between them. In DNA, the CDR3 is TGTGCCAGCAGCAGTGAGGGGCTTTACACAGATACGCAGTATTTT. Amino acid sequence: CASSSEGLYTDTQYF. Looking up the rest from reference TRBV11-2 and TRBJ2-3 gives the full variable domain: EAGVAQSPRYKIIEKRQSVAFWCNPISGHATLYWYQQILGQGPKLLIQFQNNGVVDDSQLPKDRFSAERLKGVDSTLKIQPAKLEDSAVYLCASSSEGLYTDTQYFGPGTRLTVL.

The chain couples TRBV7-2 to TRBJ2-5; TRBD2 matches at 8 bases. From germline, CDR1 is SGHTA and CDR2 FQGNSA. The CDR3 has 15 residues. V shed 1 base and J 11 bases; nucleotides not matched to a gene: 12. CDR3 in DNA: TGTGCCAGCAGCTTAGTAGCGGGGACGGGGGGAAAGCAGTACTTC. Its translation: CASSLVAGTGGKQYF.

This clonotype came up a few times. The J gene is TRBJ2-1, the V gene TRBV12-3 or TRBV12-4, with D unclear. The V end lost 6 bases, the J end lost 5 bases, and 8 bases lay between the germline ends. The CDR3 sequence is 12 residues long. The CDR3 coding sequence is TGTGCCAGCAGGCAGGATAACAATGAGCAGTTCTTC. This translates into CASRQDNNEQFF.

The chain couples TRBV9 to TRBJ1-5, with 9 bases aligning to TRBD1. This CDR3 region has 15 residues. CDR1 and CDR2 from the germline V gene are SGDLS and YYNGEE. J lost 5 bases, V lost 2 bases, and 5 bases had no gene match. CDR3 nucleotide sequence: TGTGCCAGCAGCGTTGGGACAGGGCTAGATCAGCCCCAGCATTTT. This codes for CASSVGTGLDQPQHF.